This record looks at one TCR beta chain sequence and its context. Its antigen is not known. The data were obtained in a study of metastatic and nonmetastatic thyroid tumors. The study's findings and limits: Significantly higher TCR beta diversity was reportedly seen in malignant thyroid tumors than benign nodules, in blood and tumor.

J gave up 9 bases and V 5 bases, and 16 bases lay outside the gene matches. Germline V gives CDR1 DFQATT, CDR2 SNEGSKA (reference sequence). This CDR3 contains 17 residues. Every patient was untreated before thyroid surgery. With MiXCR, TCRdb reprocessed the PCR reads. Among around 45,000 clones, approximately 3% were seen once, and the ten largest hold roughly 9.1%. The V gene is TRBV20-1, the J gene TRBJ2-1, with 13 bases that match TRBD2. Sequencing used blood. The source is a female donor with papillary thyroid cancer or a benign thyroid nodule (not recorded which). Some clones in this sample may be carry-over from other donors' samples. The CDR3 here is CSAGALGRTSGSGEQFF. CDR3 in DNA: TGCAGTGCTGGAGCGCTTGGACGGACTAGCGGGAGTGGTGAGCAGTTCTTC.